This TCR beta chain originates from a study of glioma-infiltrating T cells after dendritic cell vaccination. The overall study: Autologous tumor lysate-pulsed dendritic cell vaccination was given between the early 2000s and the early 2010s.

Regarding this clone: Its antigen is undetermined.

Notes on the study in general: Estimated pretreatment TIL content predicted outcome after dendritic cell vaccination.

The CDR3 consists of 13 residues. Germline assignment: CDR1 SGHDT and CDR2 YYEEEE. The V gene lost 1 base and the J gene lost 7 bases, with 9 bases spanning the gap. No glioblastoma patient carried an isocitrate dehydrogenase mutation. Amplification used 60 V beta primers and 13 J beta primers. The repertoire was sequenced with immunoSEQ multiplex PCR; TCRdb's copy has only in-frame clones and lacks some. This sample yields 55,000 to 75,000 clones, of which about 86% are seen a single time; 7.9% belongs to the top ten. The sequence came from a human donor with glioblastoma. J is TRBJ1-5 and V is TRBV5-6; no clear D gene. The sample was blood, taken before dendritic cell vaccination. CDR3 sequence (DNA): TGTGCCAGCAGCTTGAGCGCCGGCCAGCCCCAGCATTTT. The encoded protein is CASSLSAGQPQHF.